The present T cell receptor (beta chain) was sequenced within a study of blood T cell repertoires in COVID-19 (dated by TCRdb to the early 2020s). In terms of the full investigation: The collaborator samples originated in the United States, Italy and Spain and spanned the acute and convalescent phases of COVID-19. The material from the prospective study consisted of cDNA or gDNA derived from T cells, B-cell-depleted T cells, or PBMCs. The repertoires were released in a freely available public database intended as a resource for research on the immune response to SARS-CoV-2. Nearly every sample came with metadata listing a de-identified subject ID, COVID-19 status, age in years and sex. The samples were drawn from two sources: the first 160 participants of the ongoing ImmuneRACE study, and 1,200 or so subjects contributed by 6 global collaborators. The dataset comprised deeply sampled blood TCRbeta repertoires from subjects exposed to, actively infected with, or recovered from COVID-19. HLA class I and class II types, where available, came from metadata supplied by the sample provider rather than from assay-based typing.

The germline V gene sets CDR1 to SGHRS and CDR2 to YFSETQ. The CDR3, from cysteine to phenylalanine, totals 14 residues. Kept here is only the CDR3 DNA, which spans 42 bases and is read in frame from base 1. Cut back by 4 bases and 4 bases, the V and J ends lie 14 bases apart. The sample holds one count of this clone. The specificity of this receptor is unknown. The sample holds no much larger clone one base away, and base qualities are not on file. General study outcomes and caveats: The amount of clinical and demographic metadata varied by source and participant and was provided uncurated.

TCRbeta CDR3 regions were amplified from genomic DNA by means of the immunoSEQ Assay, a bias-controlled multiplex PCR. The study's own analysis went as follows. The number of nucleated cells in each sample was estimated from the amplification of reference gene primers within the assay. To quantify the absolute abundance of each unique TCRbeta CDR3 rearrangement, sequence reads were collapsed and filtered. For each sample, productive Simpson clonality was calculated as the square root of Simpson's diversity index over productive rearrangements. TCRdb carries this immuneACCESS record with in-frame sequences only. Its versions omit some clonotypes, under half of them owing to an unresolved V gene in the studies checked, with the rest unexplained. V, J and clone size are those of that table, while D and trimming were read from the DNA. The table for this sample lists under 250,000 clones; around 90% of them were counted only once. 0.8% to 0.95% of the sample is in the top ten clones.

One collaborating source in Seattle enrolled patients while the patients were actively infected and followed the patients over time throughout the course of disease. Each collaborating institution followed its own protocols to collect whole blood in K2EDTA tubes. For TCRbeta analysis, collaborators shipped samples in one of three forms: frozen whole blood, isolated PBMCs, or DNA extracted from either of those sample types. What was sequenced was peripheral blood. This sequence originates from a man under 40 with COVID-19, enrolled during active disease. The rearrangement combines TRBV5-1 with TRBJ1-2; there is no confident call for the D gene. The CDR3 reads as follows: CASSPGGSSYGYTF. DNA sequence: TGCGCCAGCAGCCCGGGAGGGAGTAGCTATGGCTACACCTTC.